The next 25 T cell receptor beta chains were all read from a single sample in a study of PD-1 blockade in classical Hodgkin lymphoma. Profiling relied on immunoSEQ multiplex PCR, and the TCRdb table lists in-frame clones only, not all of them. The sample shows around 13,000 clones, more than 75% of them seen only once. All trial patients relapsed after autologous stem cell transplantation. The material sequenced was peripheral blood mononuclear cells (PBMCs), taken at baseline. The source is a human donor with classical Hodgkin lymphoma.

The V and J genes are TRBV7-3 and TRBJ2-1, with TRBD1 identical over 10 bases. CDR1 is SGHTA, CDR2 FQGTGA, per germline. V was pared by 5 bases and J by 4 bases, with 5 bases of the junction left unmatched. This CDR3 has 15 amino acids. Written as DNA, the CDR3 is TGTGCCAGCAGCCCGGGACAGGGGAAATACAATGAGCAGTTCTTC. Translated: CASSPGQGKYNEQFF.

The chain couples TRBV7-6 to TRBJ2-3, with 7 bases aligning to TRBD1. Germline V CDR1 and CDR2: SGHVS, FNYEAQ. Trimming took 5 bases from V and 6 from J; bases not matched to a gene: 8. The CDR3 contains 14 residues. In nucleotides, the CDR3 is TGTGCCAGCAGCCTTATGACAGGGACGGATACGCAGTATTTT. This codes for CASSLMTGTDTQYF.

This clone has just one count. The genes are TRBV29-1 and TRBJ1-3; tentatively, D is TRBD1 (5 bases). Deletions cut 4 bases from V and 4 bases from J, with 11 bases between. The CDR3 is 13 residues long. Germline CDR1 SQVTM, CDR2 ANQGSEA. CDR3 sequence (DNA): TGCAGCGTTGGGGGGGGTCGAGGAAACACCATATATTTT. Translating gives CSVGGGRGNTIYF. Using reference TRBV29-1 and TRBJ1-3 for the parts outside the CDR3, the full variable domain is SAVISQKPSRDICQRGTSLTIQCQVDSQVTMMFWYRQQPGQSLTLIATANQGSEATYESGFVIDKFPISRPNLTFSTLTVSNMSPEDSSIYLCSVGGGRGNTIYFGEGSWLTVV.

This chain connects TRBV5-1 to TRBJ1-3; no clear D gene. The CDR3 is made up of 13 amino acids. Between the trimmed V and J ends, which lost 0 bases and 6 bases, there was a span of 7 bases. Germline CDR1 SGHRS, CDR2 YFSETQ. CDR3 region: CASSLEPINTIYF. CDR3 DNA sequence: TGCGCCAGCAGCTTGGAACCTATAAACACCATATATTTT.

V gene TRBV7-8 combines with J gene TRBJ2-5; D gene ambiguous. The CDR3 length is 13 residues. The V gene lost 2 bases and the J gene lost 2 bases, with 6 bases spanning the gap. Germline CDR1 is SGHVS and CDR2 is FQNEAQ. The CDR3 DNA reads TGTGCCAGCAGCTTATACGGACAAGAGACCCAGTACTTC. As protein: CASSLYGQETQYF.

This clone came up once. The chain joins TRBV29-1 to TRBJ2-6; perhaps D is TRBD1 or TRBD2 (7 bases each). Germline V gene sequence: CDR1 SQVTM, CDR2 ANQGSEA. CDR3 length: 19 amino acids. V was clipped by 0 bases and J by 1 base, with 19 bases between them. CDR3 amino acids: CSVEDRGDRHGSGANVLTF. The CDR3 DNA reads TGCAGCGTTGAAGATCGGGGGGACAGACACGGATCTGGGGCCAACGTCCTGACTTTC.

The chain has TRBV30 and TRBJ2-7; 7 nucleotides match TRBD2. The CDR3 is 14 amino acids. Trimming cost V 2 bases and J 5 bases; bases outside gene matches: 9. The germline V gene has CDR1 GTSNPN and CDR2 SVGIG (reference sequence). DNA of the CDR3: TGTGCCTGGAGTCGAGTTCGGGGGGTCAACGAGCAGTACTTC. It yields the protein CAWSRVRGVNEQYF. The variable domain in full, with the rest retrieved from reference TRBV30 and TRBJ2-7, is SQTIHQWPATLVQPVGSPLSLECTVEGTSNPNLYWYRQAAGRGLQLLFYSVGIGQISSEVPQNLSASRPQDRQFILSSKKLLLSDSGFYLCAWSRVRGVNEQYFGPGTRLTVT.

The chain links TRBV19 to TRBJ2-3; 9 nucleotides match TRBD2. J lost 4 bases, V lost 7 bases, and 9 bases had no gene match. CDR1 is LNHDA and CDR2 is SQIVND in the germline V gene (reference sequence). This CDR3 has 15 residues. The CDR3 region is CASNVAGVGADTQYF. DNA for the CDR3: TGTGCCAGTAATGTAGCGGGAGTGGGTGCAGATACGCAGTATTTT.

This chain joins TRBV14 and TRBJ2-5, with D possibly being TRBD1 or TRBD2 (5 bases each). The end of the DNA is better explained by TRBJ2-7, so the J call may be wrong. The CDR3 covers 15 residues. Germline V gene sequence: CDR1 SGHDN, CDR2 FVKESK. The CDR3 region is CASSRGAAEYYEQYF. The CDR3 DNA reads TGTGCCAGCAGCCGAGGGGCAGCCGAATACTACGAGCAGTACTTC.

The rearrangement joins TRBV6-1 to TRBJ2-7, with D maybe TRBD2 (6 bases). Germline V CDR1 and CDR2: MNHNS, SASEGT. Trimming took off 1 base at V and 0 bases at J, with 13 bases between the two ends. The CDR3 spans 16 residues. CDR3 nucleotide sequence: TGTGCCAGCAGTGAAGAGGCCGGGACTGCCTCCTACGAGCAGTACTTC. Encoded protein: CASSEEAGTASYEQYF.

CDR3 amino acids: CASSFLTEVNEKLFF. For the CDR3, the DNA is TGTGCCAGCAGTTTTCTCACGGAAGTTAATGAAAAACTGTTTTTT. This sequence joins TRBV2 and TRBJ1-4, with no clear D. The CDR3 is 15 residues long. CDR1 and CDR2 (germline): SNHLY, FYNNEI. The V end was cut by 5 bases, the J end by 4 bases, with 14 bases between.

CDR3 DNA: TGTGCCAGCTCACCAAGCAGCGGGGGCTCCCAAGAGACCCAGTACTTC. Protein sequence: CASSPSSGGSQETQYF. J is TRBJ2-5 and V is TRBV18; 8 nucleotides agree with TRBD2. The trim removed 2 bases at V and 1 base at J, leaving 6 bases unmatched. Germline V lookup: CDR1 KGHSH, CDR2 LQKENI. The CDR3 is 16 residues long.

The CDR3 loop is CASSFGLAGGRGTQYF. Here the CDR3 DNA reads TGTGCCAGCAGCTTCGGACTAGCGGGAGGCCGTGGTACGCAGTATTTT. J is TRBJ2-3 and V is TRBV7-3; 14 bases line up with TRBD2. The V and J ends lost 3 bases and 8 bases, in that order; junction bases with no gene match: 7. The CDR3 length is 16 residues. Per the germline V gene, CDR1 is SGHTA and CDR2 is FQGTGA.

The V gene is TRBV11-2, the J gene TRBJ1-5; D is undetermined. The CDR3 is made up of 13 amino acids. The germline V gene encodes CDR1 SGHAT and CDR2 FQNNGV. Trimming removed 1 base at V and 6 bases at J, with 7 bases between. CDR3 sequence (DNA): TGTGCCAGCAGCTTAGGGCAAACTCAGCCCCAGCATTTT. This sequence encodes CASSLGQTQPQHF.

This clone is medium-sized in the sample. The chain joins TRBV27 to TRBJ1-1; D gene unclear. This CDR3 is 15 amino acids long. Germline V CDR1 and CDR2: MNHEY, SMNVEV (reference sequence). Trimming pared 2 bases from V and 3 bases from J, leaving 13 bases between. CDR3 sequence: CASSLVPYGDTEAFF. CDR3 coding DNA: TGTGCCAGCAGTTTAGTCCCTTACGGAGACACTGAAGCTTTCTTT.

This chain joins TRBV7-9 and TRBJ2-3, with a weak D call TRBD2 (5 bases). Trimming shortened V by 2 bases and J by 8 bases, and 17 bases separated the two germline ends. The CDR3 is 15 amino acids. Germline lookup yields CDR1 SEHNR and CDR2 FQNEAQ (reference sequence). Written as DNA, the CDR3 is TGTGCCAGCAGCTTAAGAGGGATCGAGGGTGGTACGCAGTATTTT. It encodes CASSLRGIEGGTQYF.

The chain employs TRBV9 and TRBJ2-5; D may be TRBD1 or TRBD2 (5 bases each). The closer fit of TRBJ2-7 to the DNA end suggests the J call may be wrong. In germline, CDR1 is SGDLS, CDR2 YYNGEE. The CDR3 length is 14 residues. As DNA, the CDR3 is TGTGCCAGCAGCCCGCACTCGGGGCTTGGCGAGCAGTACTTC. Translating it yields CASSPHSGLGEQYF.

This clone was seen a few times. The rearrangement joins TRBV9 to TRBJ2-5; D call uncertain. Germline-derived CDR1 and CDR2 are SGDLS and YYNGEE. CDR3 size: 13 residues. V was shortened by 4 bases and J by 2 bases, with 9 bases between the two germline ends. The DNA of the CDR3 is TGTGCCAGCAGCCTCTCTGCACAAGAGACCCAGTACTTC. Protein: CASSLSAQETQYF.

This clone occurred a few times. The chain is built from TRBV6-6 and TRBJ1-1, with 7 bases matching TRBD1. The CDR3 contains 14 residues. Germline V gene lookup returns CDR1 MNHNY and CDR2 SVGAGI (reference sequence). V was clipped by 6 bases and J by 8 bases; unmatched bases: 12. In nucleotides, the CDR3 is TGTGCCAGCAGCCTATCGGCAGGGGGGCACGAAGCTTTCTTT. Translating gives CASSLSAGGHEAFF.

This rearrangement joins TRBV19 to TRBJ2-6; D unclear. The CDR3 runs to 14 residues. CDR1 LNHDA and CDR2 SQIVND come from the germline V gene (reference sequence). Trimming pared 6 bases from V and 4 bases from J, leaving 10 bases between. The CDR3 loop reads CASSHIRGANVLTF. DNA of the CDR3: TGTGCCAGTAGCCATATCAGGGGGGCCAACGTCCTGACTTTC.

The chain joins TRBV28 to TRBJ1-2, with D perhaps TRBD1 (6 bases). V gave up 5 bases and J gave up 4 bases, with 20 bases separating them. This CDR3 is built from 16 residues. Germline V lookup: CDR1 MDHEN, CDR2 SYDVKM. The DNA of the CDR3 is TGTGCCAGCAGTAACGCCGGGGGGCAGGGCCGCTATGGCTACACCTTC. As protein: CASSNAGGQGRYGYTF.

As DNA, the CDR3 is TGTGCCAGCTCACCGGGGGTTGCGGATGAGCAGTTCTTC. Translated, it gives CASSPGVADEQFF. The V gene is TRBV18, the J gene TRBJ2-1; D tentatively fits TRBD1 or TRBD2 (5 bases each). Germline CDR1 and CDR2: KGHSH and LQKENI. The length of the CDR3 is 13 residues. The ends were cut back, 3 bases at V and 8 bases at J, with 11 bases in the middle.

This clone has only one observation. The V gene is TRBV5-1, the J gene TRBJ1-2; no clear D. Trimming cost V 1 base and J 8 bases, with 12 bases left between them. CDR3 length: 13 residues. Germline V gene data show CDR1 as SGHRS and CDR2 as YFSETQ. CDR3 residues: CASSLSPVEGYTF. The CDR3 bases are TGCGCCAGCAGCTTGAGTCCCGTGGAGGGCTACACCTTC.

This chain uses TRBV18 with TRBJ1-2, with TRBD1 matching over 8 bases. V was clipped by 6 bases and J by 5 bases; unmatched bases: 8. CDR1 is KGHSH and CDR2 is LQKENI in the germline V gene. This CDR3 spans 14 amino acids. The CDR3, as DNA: TGTGCCAGCTCCCCAGCGGGGACAGGATATGGCTACACCTTC. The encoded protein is CASSPAGTGYGYTF. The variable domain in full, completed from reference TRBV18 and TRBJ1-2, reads NAGVMQNPRHLVRRRGQEARLRCSPMKGHSHVYWYRQLPEEGLKFMVYLQKENIIDESGMPKERFSAEFPKEGPSILRIQQVVRGDSAAYFCASSPAGTGYGYTFGSGTRLTVV.

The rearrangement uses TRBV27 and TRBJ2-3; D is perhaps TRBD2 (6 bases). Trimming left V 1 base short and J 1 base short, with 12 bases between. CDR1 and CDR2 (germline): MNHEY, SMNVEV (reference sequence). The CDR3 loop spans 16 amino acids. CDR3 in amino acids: CASSLFSSVRTDTQYF. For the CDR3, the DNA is TGTGCCAGCAGTTTATTCTCTAGCGTACGCACAGATACGCAGTATTTT.